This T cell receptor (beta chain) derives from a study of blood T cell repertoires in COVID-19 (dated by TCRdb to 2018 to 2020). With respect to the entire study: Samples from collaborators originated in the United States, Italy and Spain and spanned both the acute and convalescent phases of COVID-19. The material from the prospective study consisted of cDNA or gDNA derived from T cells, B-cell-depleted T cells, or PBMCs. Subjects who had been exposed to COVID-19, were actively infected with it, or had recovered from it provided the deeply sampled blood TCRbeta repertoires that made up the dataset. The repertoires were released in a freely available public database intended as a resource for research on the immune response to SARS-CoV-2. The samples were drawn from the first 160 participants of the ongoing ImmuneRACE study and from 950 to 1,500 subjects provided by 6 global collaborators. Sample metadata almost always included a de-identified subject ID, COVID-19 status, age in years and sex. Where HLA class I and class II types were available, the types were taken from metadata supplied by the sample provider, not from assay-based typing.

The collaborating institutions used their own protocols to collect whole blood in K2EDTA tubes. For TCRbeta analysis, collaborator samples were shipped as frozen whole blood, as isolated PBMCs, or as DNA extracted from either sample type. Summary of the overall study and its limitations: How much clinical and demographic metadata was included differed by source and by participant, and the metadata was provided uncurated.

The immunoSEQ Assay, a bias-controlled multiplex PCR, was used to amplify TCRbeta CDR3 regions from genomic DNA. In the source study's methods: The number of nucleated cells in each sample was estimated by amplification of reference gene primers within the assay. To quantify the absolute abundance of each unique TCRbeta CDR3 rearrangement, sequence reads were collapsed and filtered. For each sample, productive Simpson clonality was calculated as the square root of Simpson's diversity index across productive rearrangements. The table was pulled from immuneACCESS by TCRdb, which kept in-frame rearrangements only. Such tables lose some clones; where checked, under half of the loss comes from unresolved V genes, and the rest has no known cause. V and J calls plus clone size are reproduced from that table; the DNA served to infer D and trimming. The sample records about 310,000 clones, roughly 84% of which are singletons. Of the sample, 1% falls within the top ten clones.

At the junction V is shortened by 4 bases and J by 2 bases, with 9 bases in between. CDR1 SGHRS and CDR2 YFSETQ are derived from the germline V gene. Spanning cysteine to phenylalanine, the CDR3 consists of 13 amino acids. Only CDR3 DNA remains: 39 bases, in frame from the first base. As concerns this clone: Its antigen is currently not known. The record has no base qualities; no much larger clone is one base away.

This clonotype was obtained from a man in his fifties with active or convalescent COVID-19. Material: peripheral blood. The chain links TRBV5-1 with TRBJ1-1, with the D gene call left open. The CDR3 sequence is CASSILTNTEAFF. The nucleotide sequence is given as TGCGCCAGCAGCATTCTGACAAACACTGAAGCTTTCTTT.